This T cell receptor beta chain was sequenced during a study of blood T cell repertoires in COVID-19 (TCRdb year 2020). Study-level background: The collaborator samples originated in the United States, Italy and Spain and spanned the acute and convalescent phases of COVID-19. The material from the prospective study consisted of cDNA or gDNA derived from T cells, B-cell-depleted T cells, or PBMCs. Subjects who had been exposed to COVID-19, were actively infected with it, or had recovered from it provided the deeply sampled blood TCRbeta repertoires that made up the dataset. A freely available public database, intended as a resource for researchers studying the immune response to SARS-CoV-2, is where the repertoires were released. Samples were obtained from the ongoing ImmuneRACE study (first 160 participants) and from 1,254 subjects provided by 6 global collaborators. Sample metadata almost always included a de-identified subject ID, COVID-19 status, age in years and sex. Where available, HLA class I and class II types were taken from metadata supplied by the sample provider and were not determined by assay-based typing.

This clone was picked up one time. Its antigen is not yet known. Base qualities are not at hand, and no much larger clone is one base apart. Trimmed from V: 5 bases; trimmed from J: 1 base; junction bases lacking a gene match: 9. The CDR3 goes from the cysteine to the phenylalanine over 16 residues. The only DNA kept is the CDR3, 48 bases in frame from the first base. CDR1 and CDR2 are read off the germline V gene as MNHEY and SVGEGT. In the prospective study, participants were roughly 18 to 89 years old, resided in about two dozen geographic areas of the United States, and were enrolled through a virtual design. In the prospective study, cohorts were assigned on the basis of participant-reported clinical history obtained from a screening survey and a study questionnaire. For ImmuneRACE Cohort 3, a participant was defined as recovered based on two consecutive negative NP/OP PCR tests, clearance by a healthcare professional, or resolution of symptoms. In the prospective study, whole blood, serum and a nasopharyngeal or oropharyngeal swab were collected from each participant by mobile phlebotomists. Prospective study participants could optionally give additional blood draws and questionnaires over an approximately two-month period. Before DNA extraction, blood samples from the prospective study were shipped at room temperature or frozen.

What the authors observed across the whole study: Clinical and demographic metadata were provided uncurated, with the amount varying by source and participant.

The immunoSEQ Assay, a bias-controlled multiplex PCR, was used to amplify TCRbeta CDR3 regions from genomic DNA. The published analysis was carried out like this. The number of nucleated cells in each sample was estimated from the amplification of reference gene primers within the assay. Sequence reads were collapsed and filtered to measure the absolute abundance of every unique TCRbeta CDR3 rearrangement. Productive Simpson clonality was computed per sample as the square root of Simpson's diversity index over productive rearrangements. TCRdb limited this immuneACCESS table to in-frame rearrangements with V and J called. A share of clones is missing; checked studies link under half to unresolved V genes, and the rest is unexplained. D and trimming come from the DNA, and the V and J calls and clone size come from that table. The sample table shows fewer than 400,000 clones, and 89% are seen once. Approximately 5.2% of the sample lies in the top ten.

The chain is made from TRBV6-2 or TRBV6-3 and TRBJ2-3; TRBD2 lines up with 7 middle nucleotides. This receptor was identified in a man between 60 and 75 years old who had recovered from COVID-19. Material for sequencing was PBMCs or T cells enriched from blood (not recorded which). The nucleotide sequence reads as follows: TGTGCCAGCAGTGCGTTGGGGAGGGTTGGCACAGATACGCAGTATTTT. Its amino acids are CASSALGRVGTDTQYF.